The TCR beta chain under discussion was sequenced for a study of molecular identifiers for immune sequencing clone quantification. Regarding the study as a whole: For highly expanded clones, sizes could be underestimated when identical TCR molecules share a barcode.

Each CDR3 protein gets one entry after TCRdb re-called the PCR reads with MiXCR. The sample carries about 510,000 distinct CDR3 sequences, around a fifth recorded once. The table lists this clonotype with many counts. Antigen: not known. CDR3 length equals 15 residues. Trimming stripped 4 bases from V and 0 bases from J, with 14 bases between. Germline CDR1 SQVTM, CDR2 ANQGSEA. Naive CD8 libraries were made from around 18,000 to 910,000 sorted cells, and they used 10%, 30% or 50% RNA. The sample taken for sequencing was naive CD8+ T cells from blood, with Jurkat cell RNA spiked in. Subset in this sample: FACS-sorted CD8+CD4-CCR7+CD45RA+ naive T cells. This receptor was taken from a human donor in good health. Some libraries in this study had Jurkat cell RNA spiked in. The chain combines TRBV29-1 with TRBJ2-3; possible D gene TRBD1, 6 bases. The DNA for the CDR3 is TGCAGCGTTGTTGGGGACACTCATAGCACAGATACGCAGTATTTT. Its protein is CSVVGDTHSTDTQYF.